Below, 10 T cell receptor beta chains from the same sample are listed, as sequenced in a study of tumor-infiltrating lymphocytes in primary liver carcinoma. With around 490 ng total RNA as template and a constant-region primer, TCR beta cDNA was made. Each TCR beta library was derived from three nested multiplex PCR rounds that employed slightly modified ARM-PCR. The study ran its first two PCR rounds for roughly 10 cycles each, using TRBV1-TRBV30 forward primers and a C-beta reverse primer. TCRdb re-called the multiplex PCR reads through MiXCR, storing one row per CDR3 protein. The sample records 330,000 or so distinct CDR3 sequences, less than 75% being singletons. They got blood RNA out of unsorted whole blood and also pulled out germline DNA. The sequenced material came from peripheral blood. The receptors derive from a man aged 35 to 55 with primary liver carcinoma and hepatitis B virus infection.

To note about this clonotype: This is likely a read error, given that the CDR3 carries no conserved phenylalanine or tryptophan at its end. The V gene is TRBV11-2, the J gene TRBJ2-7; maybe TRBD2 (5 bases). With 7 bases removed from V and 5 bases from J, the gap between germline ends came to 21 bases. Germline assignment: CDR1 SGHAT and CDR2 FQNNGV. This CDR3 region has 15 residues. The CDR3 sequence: CASNKLAGDMDEQYL. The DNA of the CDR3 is TGTGCCAGCAACAAACTGGCGGGTGACATGGACGAGCAGTACCTC.

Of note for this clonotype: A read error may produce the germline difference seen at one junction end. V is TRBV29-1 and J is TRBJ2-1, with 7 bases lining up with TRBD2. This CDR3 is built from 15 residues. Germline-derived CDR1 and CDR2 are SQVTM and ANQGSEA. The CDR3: CSVEEVGGLYNEQFF. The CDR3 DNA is TGCAGCGTTGAAGAAGTGGGGGGACTATACAATGAGCAGTTTTTC.

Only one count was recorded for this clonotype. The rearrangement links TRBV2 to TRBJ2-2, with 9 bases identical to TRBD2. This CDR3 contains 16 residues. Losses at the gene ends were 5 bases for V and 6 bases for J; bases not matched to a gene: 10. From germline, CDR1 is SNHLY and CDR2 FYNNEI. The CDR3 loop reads CASSPGLAGFAGELFF. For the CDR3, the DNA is TGTGCCAGCAGTCCGGGACTAGCCGGATTCGCCGGGGAGCTGTTTTTT.

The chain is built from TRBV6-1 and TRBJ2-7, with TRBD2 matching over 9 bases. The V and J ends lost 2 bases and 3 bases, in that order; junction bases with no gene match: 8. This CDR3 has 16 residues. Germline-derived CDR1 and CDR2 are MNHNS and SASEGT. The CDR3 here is CASSEWASGVIYEQYF. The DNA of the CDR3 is TGTGCCAGCAGTGAATGGGCTAGCGGGGTTATCTACGAGCAGTACTTC.

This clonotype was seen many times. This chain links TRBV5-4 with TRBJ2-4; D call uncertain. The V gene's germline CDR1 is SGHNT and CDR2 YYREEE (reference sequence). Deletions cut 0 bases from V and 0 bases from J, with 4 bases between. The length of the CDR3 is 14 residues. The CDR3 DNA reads TGTGCCAGCAGCTTGGAGGTAGCCAAAAACATTCAGTACTTC. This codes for CASSLEVAKNIQYF.

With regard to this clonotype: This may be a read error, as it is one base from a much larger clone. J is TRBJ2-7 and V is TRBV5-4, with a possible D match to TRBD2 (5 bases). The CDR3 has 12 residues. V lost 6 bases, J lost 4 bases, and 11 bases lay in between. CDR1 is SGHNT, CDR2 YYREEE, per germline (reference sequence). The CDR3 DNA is TGTGCCAGCAACAAAAGAGGGTACGAGCAGTACTTC. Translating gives CASNKRGYEQYF.

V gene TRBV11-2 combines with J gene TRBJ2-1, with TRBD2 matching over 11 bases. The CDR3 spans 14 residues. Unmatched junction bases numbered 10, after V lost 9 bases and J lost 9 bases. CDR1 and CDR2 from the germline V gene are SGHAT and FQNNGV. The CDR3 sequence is CASGPGLADIEQFF. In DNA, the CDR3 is TGTGCCAGTGGCCCGGGACTAGCGGACATTGAGCAGTTCTTC.

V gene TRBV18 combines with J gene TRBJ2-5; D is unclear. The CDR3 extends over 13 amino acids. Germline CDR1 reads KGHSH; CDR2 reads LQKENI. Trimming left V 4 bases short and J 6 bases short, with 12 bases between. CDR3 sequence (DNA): TGTGCCAGCTCACTAGACCATGTGCAGACCCAGTACTTC. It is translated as CASSLDHVQTQYF.

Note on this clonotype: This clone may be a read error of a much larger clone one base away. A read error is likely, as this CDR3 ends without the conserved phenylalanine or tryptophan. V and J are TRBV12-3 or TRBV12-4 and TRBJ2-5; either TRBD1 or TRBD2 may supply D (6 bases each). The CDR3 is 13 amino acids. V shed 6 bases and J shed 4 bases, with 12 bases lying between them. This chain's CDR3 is CASSAGHLETQYL. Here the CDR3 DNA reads TGTGCCAGCAGCGCGGGACATTTAGAGACCCAGTACCTC.

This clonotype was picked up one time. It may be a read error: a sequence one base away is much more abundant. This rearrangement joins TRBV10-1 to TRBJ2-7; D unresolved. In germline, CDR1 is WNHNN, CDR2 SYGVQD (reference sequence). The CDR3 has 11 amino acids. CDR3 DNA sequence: TGCGCCAGCAGTGAGGGGATCGAGCAGCACTTC. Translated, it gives CASSEGIEQHF.